This TCR beta chain was identified during a study of regulatory T cells in long-lasting Graves disease. V was pared by 8 bases and J by 1 base, with 16 bases between. CDR1 and CDR2 from the germline V gene are MDHEN and SYDVKM. This CDR3 has 15 amino acids. Time point described: newly diagnosed GD, antithyroid drugs for less than 3 months. Scientists built the TCR library using RNA that was extracted from PBMCs. Arm-PCR of CDR3 regions with iRepertoire HTBI primers generated TCR beta libraries. TCRdb called the multiplex PCR reads again in MiXCR, with one record for every CDR3 protein. The sample shows fewer than 650,000 distinct CDR3 sequences, 15% to 20% of them seen only once. These data were likewise used in another study, on T cells in Graves' hyperthyroidism and ophthalmopathy. That study adds: The model foresaw ophthalmopathy a median roughly 6.3 months prior to onset.

The chain recombines TRBV28 with TRBJ2-3; tentative D call: TRBD1 (6 bases). This clonotype was obtained from a man younger than 30 with Graves disease. The source was peripheral blood mononuclear cells (PBMCs), collected at new diagnosis, from a patient treated with antithyroid drugs. The CDR3 DNA sequence: TGTGCCAGCCAGGGGTTTAGGCGGGGCACAGATACGCAGTATTTT. It encodes CASQGFRRGTDTQYF. The variable domain in full, with the rest retrieved from reference TRBV28 and TRBJ2-3, is DVKVTQSSRYLVKRTGEKVFLECVQDMDHENMFWYRQDPGLGLRLIYFSYDVKMKEKGDIPEGYSVSREKKERFSLILESASTNQTSMYLCASQGFRRGTDTQYFGPGTRLTVL.